The table lists the clone carrying this TCR beta chain with many counts. These data are taken from a study of T cells in Graves' hyperthyroidism and ophthalmopathy. For the study at large: Prior to any treatment, at the point of initial diagnosis, peripheral blood was collected.

Amplification targeted TCR beta CDR3 regions from RNA transcripts. RT-PCR in the first round (using the HTBI primer set) targeted the TCR CDR3. MiXCR, applied by TCRdb to the multiplex PCR reads, yields one record per CDR3 protein. The table has 450,000 to 650,000 distinct CDR3 sequences, 15% to 20% seen once. Sequencing was done on a sample of blood. The TCR comes from a woman under 30 with Graves' ophthalmopathy.

The CDR3 nucleotides are TGTGCCAGCAGCTTAGCAGGTGGCGGCTACACCTTC. This encodes CASSLAGGGYTF. The J gene is TRBJ1-2, the V gene TRBV7-2; no clear D gene. V was trimmed by 0 bases and J by 8 bases, leaving 7 bases between them. This CDR3 contains 12 residues. Germline CDR1 reads SGHTA; CDR2 reads FQGNSA.